The present T cell receptor (beta chain) was sequenced within a study of cytomegalovirus exposure and HLA in healthy donors. Overall study results and limits: The authors reported that TCR beta sequences could predict HLA-A and HLA-B alleles. These predictions were accurate for most subjects in the first cohort.

V shed 6 bases and J 2 bases; nucleotides not matched to a gene: 8. There are 15 residues in the CDR3. The germline CDR1 and CDR2 sequences are MDHEN and SYDVKM. The primer mix had 60 Vbeta and 13 Jbeta primers. The method was immunoSEQ multiplex PCR; TCRdb's version includes in-frame clones alone and lacks a portion of them. Of fewer than 100,000 clones listed, about 80% are singletons. To note about this clone: The target antigen is unknown.

This clonotype was sampled from a man aged 35 to 55 in good health and CMV-seronegative. Sequences were obtained from PBMCs. The chain links TRBV28 to TRBJ2-5, with 8 bases aligning to TRBD1. Here the CDR3 reads CASSKDRDLQETQYF. Here the CDR3 DNA reads TGTGCCAGCAGCAAGGACAGGGACCTACAAGAGACCCAGTACTTC.